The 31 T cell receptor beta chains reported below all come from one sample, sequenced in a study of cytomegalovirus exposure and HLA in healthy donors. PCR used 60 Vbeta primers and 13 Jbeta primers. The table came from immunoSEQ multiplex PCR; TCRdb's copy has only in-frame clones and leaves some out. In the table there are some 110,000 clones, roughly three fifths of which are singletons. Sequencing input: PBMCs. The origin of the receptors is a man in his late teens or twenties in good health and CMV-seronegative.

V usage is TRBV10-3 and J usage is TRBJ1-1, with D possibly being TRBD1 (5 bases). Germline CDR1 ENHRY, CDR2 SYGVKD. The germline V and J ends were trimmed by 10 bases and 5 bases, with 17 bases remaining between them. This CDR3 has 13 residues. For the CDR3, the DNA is TGTGCCACCCTAAGATTACGGGGGACTGAAGCTTTCTTT. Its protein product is CATLRLRGTEAFF.

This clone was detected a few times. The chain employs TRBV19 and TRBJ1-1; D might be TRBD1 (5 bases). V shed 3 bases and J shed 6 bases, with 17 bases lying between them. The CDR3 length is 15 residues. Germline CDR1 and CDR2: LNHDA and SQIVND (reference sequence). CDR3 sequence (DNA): TGTGCCAGTAGTATTCCCTGGGACTCGGGGGCTGAAGCTTTCTTT. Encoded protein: CASSIPWDSGAEAFF.

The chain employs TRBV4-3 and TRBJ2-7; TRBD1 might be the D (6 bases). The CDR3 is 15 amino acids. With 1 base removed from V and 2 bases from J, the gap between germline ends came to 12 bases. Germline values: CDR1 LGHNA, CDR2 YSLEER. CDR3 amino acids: CASSQGSRGPYEQYF. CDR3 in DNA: TGCGCCAGCAGCCAAGGGTCCAGGGGACCCTACGAGCAGTACTTC.

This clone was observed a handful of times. CDR3 coding DNA: TGTGCCATCAGTGATGCCCTAGCGGGGGGAGTATATCGGACCCAGTACTTC. As protein: CAISDALAGGVYRTQYF. The chain is built from TRBV10-3 and TRBJ2-5, with TRBD2 identical over 11 bases. The CDR3 has 17 amino acids. Trimming removed 3 bases from V and 7 bases from J; junction bases left unmatched: 13. Germline assignment: CDR1 ENHRY and CDR2 SYGVKD.

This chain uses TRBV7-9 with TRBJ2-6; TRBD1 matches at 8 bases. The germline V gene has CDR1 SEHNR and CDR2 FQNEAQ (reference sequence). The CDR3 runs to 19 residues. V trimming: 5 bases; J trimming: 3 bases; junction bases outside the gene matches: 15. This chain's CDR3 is CASSPELSGGVLGANVLTF. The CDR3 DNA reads TGTGCCAGCAGCCCAGAACTTTCAGGGGGCGTCCTTGGGGCCAACGTCCTGACTTTC.

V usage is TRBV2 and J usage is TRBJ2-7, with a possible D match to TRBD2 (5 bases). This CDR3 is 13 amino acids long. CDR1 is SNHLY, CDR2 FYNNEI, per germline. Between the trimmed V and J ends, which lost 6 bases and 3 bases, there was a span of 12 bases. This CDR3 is CASRDGGFYEQYF. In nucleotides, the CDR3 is TGTGCCAGCAGGGACGGCGGGTTCTACGAGCAGTACTTC.

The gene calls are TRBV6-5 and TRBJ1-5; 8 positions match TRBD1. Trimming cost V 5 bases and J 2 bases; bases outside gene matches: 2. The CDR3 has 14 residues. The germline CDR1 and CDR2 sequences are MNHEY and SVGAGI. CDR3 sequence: CASSVTGGNQPQHF. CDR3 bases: TGTGCCAGCAGTGTGACAGGGGGCAATCAGCCCCAGCATTTT.

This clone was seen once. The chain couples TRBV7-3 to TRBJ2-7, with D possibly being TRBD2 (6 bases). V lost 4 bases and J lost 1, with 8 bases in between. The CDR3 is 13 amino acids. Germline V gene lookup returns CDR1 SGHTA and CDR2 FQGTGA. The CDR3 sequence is CASSWDFSYEQYF. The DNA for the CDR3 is TGTGCCAGCAGCTGGGACTTTTCCTACGAGCAGTACTTC. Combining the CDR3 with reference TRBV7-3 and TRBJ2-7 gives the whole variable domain GAGVSQTPSNKVTEKGKYVELRCDPISGHTALYWYRQSLGQGPEFLIYFQGTGAADDSGLPNDRFFAVRPEGSVSTLKIQRTERGDSAVYLCASSWDFSYEQYFGPGTRLTVT.

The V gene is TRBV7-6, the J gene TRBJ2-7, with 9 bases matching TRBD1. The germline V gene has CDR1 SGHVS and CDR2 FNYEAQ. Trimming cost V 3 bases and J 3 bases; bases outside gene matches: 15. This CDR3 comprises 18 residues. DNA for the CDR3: TGTGCCAGCAGCTTCACAGGGGGCCCCTCGAGGGCCAACTACGAGCAGTACTTC. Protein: CASSFTGGPSRANYEQYF.

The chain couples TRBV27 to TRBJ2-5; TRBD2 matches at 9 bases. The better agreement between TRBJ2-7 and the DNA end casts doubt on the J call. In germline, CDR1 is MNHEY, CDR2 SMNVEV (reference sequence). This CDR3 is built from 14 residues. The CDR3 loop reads CASSRAGGAYEQYF. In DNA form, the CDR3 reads TGTGCCAGCAGTCGGGCGGGAGGGGCCTACGAGCAGTACTTC.

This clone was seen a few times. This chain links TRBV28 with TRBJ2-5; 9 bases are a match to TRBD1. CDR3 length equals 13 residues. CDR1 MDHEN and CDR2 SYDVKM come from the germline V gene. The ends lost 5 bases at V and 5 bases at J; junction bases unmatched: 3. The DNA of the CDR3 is TGTGCCAGCAGTACCGGGACAGGGGAGACCCAGTACTTC. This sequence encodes CASSTGTGETQYF.

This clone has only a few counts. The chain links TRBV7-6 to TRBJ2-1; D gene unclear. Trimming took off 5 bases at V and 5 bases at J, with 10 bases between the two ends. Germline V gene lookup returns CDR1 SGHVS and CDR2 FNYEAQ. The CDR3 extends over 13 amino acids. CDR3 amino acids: CASSGDSNNEQFF. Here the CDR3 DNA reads TGTGCCAGCAGCGGTGACTCGAACAATGAGCAGTTCTTC.

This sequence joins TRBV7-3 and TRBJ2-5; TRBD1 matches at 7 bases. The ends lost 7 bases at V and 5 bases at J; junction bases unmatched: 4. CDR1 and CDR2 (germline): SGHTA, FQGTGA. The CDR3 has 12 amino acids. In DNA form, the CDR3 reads TGTGCCAGCAACAGGGGTTGTGAGACCCAGTACTTC. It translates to CASNRGCETQYF.

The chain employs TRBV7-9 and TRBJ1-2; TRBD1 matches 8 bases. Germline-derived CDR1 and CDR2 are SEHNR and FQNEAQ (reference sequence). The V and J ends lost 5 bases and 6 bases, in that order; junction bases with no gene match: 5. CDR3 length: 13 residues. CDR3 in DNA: TGTGCCAGCAGCCAGGGGGCCGGGCATGGCTACACCTTC. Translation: CASSQGAGHGYTF.

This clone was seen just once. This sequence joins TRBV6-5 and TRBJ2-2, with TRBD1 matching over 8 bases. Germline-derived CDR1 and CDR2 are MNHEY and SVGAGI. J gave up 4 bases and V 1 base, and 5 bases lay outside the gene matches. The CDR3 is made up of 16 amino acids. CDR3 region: CASSYFGTGFTGELFF. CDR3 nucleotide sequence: TGTGCCAGCAGTTACTTCGGGACAGGCTTCACCGGGGAGCTGTTTTTT.

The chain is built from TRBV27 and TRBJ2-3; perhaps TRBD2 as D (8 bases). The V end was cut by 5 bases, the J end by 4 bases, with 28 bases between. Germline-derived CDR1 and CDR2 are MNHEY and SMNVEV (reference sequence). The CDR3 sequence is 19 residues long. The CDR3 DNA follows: TGTGCCAGCAGTCTCGGGGGGGTCGGGACAGAACCTGTAGCAGATACGCAGTATTTT. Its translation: CASSLGGVGTEPVADTQYF.

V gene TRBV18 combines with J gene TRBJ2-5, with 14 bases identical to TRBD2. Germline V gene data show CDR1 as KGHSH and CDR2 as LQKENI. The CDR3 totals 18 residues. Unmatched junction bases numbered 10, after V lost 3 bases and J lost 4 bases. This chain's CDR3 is CASSPGQGTSGRGETQYF. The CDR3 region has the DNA TGTGCCAGCTCACCCGGGCAGGGGACTAGCGGGAGAGGAGAGACCCAGTACTTC.

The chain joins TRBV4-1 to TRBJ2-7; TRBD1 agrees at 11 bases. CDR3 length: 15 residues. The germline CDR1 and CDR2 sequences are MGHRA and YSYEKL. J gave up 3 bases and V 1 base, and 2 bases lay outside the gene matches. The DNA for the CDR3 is TGCGCCAGCAGCCAAGCAGGGACAGGGGGCTACGAGCAGTACTTC. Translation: CASSQAGTGGYEQYF.

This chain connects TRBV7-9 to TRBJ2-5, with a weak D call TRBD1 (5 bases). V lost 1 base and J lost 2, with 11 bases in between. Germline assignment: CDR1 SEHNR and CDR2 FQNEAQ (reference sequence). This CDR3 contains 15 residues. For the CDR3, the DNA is TGTGCCAGCAGCTTAGAATTGGCAGGGCAAGAGACCCAGTACTTC. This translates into CASSLELAGQETQYF.

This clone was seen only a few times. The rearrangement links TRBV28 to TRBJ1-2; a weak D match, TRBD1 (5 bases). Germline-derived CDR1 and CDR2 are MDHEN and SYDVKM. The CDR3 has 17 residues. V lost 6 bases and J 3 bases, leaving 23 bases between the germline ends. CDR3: CASRPQKGQGQDYGYTF. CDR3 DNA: TGTGCCAGCAGACCTCAGAAGGGCCAGGGCCAGGACTATGGCTACACCTTC.

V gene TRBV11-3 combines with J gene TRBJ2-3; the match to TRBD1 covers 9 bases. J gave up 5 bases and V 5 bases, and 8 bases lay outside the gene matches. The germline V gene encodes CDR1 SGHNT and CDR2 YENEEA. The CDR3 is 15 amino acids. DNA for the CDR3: TGTGCCAGCAGCAGGGGGACAGGGACGATAGATACGCAGTATTTT. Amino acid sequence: CASSRGTGTIDTQYF.

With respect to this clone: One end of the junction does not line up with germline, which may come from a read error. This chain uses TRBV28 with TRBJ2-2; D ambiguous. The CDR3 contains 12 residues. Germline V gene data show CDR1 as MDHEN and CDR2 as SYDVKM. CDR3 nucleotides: TGTACCAGCAAGCGGAACACCGGGGAGCTGTTTTTT. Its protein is CTSKRNTGELFF.

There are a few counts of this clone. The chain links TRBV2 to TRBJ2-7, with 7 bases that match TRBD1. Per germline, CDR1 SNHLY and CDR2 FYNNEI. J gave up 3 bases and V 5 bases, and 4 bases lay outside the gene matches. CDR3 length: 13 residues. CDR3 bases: TGTGCCAGCAGTTCGGACAGGAGCTACGAGCAGTACTTC. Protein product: CASSSDRSYEQYF.

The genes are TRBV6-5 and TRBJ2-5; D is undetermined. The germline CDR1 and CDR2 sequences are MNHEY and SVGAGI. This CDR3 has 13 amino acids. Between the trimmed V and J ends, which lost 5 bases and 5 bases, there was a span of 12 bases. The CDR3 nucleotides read TGTGCCAGCAGTACCATAGCTAGGGAGACCCAGTACTTC. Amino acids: CASSTIARETQYF.

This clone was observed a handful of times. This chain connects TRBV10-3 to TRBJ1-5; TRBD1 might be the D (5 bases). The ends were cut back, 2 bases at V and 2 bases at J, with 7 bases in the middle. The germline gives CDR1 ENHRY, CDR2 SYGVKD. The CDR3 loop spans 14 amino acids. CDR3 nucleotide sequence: TGTGCCATCAGTGAGGGCAGGGGCAATCAGCCCCAGCATTTT. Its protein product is CAISEGRGNQPQHF.

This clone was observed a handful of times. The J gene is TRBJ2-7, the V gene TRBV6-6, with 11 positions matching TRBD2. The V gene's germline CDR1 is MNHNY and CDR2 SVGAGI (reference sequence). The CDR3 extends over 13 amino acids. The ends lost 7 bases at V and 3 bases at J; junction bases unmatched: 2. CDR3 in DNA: TGTGCCAGCACGACTAGCGGGGTCTACGAGCAGTACTTC. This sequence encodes CASTTSGVYEQYF.

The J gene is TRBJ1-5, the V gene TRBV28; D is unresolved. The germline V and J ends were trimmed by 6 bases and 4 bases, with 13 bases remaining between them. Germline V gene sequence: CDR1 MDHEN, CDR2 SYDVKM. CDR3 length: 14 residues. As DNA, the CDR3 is TGTGCCAGCAGCTTAACTTCTTGGAATCAGCCCCAGCATTTT. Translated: CASSLTSWNQPQHF.

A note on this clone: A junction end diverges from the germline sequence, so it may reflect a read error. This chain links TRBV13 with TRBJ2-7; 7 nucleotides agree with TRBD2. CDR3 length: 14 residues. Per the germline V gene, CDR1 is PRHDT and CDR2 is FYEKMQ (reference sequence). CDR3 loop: CASSIGRRGDEQYF. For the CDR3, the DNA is TGTGCCAGCAGCATAGGACGCCGGGGGGACGAGCAGTACTTC. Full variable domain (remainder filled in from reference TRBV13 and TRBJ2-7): AAGVIQSPRHLIKEKRETATLKCYPIPRHDTVYWYQQGPGQDPQFLISFYEKMQSDKGSIPDRFSAQQFSDYHSELNMSSLELGDSALYFCASSIGRRGDEQYFGPGTRLTVT.

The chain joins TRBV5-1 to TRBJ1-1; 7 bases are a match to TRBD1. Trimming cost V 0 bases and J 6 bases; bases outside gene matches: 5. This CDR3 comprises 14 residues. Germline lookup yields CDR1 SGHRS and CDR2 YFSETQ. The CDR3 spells CASSLGGGAAEAFF. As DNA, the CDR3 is TGCGCCAGCAGCTTGGGAGGGGGCGCGGCTGAAGCTTTCTTT.

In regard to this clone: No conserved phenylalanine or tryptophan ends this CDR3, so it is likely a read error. In nucleotides, the CDR3 is TGCAGCGTTGTAGAAGCTTTCTTG. This translates into CSVVEAFL. The chain couples TRBV29-1 to TRBJ1-1, with D hard to call. CDR1 SQVTM and CDR2 ANQGSEA come from the germline V gene. The germline V and J ends were trimmed by 4 bases and 8 bases, with 2 bases remaining between them. This CDR3 comprises 8 residues.

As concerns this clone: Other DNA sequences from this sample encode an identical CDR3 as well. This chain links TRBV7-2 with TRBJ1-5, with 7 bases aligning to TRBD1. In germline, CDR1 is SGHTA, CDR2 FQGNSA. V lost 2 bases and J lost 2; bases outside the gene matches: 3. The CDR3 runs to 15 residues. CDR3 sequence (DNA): TGTGCCAGCAGCTTATCCACAGGGGGCAATCAGCCCCAGCATTTT. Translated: CASSLSTGGNQPQHF.